This TCR beta chain was sequenced in a study of vaccination effects on CD4 cells after COVID-19. Antigen-specific CD4+ T cells were first expanded with viral peptide pools by the ViraFEST assay and only then sequenced. A 10-day culture period preceded the isolation of CD4+ T cells. PCR-confirmed SARS-CoV-2 infection occurred in the person between March and December 2020. The CDR3 loop spans 15 amino acids. Trimming took 1 base from V and 6 from J; bases not matched to a gene: 8. Germline CDR1 reads SGHTA; CDR2 reads FQGNSA. Method: immunoSEQ multiplex PCR; TCRdb's copy keeps in-frame clones and lacks some. The sample includes approximately 26,000 clones, roughly 72% of them seen just once. Comments on this clone: Its antigen is not known.

The material sequenced was CD4+ T cells from PBMCs cultured with SARS-CoV-2 spike peptides, taken before COVID-19 vaccination. This TCR was sampled from a human donor who had a prior SARS-CoV-2 infection. V is TRBV7-2 and J is TRBJ1-2, with 7 positions matching TRBD1. The DNA of the CDR3 is TGTGCCAGCAGCTTAGGATCGTTACAGGGGAATGGCTACACCTTC. This sequence encodes CASSLGSLQGNGYTF.